This T cell receptor (beta chain) derives from a study of Graves' ophthalmopathy and Graves' hyperthyroidism. The study, taken as a whole, reports: Blood repertoires reportedly contained most expanded thyroid clonotypes above 0.001 frequency. Separation of ophthalmopathy from stable hyperthyroidism was achieved by a 13-signature model, at roughly 88% sensitivity and approximately 81% specificity.

Germline CDR1 is WSHSY and CDR2 is SAAADI. The CDR3 consists of 13 residues. The authors amplified TCR beta CDR3 regions from RNA transcripts. In the first round, RT-PCR was carried out with HTBI primers, and a multiplex PCR formed the second round. MiXCR, run by TCRdb on the multiplex PCR reads, gives a single entry per CDR3 protein. The repertoire holds almost 750,000 distinct CDR3 sequences, with about 44% as singletons. Concerning this clonotype itself: As yet, its antigen is unknown. This may be a read error, as it is one base from a much larger clone.

The sample consisted of peripheral blood. The TCR was taken from an adult man with Graves' ophthalmopathy. The V and J genes are TRBV10-2 and TRBJ1-4, with D hard to call. CDR3 protein: CASSHRRGEKPFF. The CDR3 DNA is TGCGCCAGCAGCCACAGACGCGGTGAAAAACCGTTTTTT.